Shown below are 27 T cell receptor beta chains from a single sample sequenced in a study of T cell responses to AZD1222 COVID-19 vaccine. Sequencing used immunoSEQ multiplex PCR; TCRdb keeps in-frame clones, though not all of them. The profile shows 90,000 to 150,000 clones, around 87% of them singletons. Sequences were derived from peripheral blood, sampled 28 days after the second AZD1222 dose. Source of these receptors: an adult who received the AZD1222 COVID-19 vaccine.

The chain employs TRBV7-6 and TRBJ1-5; no definite D call. The CDR3 length is 13 residues. Germline V lookup: CDR1 SGHVS, CDR2 FNYEAQ. V dropped 1 base and J dropped 9 bases, with 10 bases sitting between them. This chain's CDR3 is CASSLGPGWPQHF. CDR3 nucleotides: TGTGCCAGCAGCTTAGGGCCGGGTTGGCCCCAGCATTTT.

The rearrangement links TRBV11-3 to TRBJ2-5; TRBD1 agrees at 8 bases. The CDR3 is made up of 15 amino acids. V lost 5 bases, J lost 5 bases, and 10 bases stayed unmatched. Germline V gene lookup returns CDR1 SGHNT and CDR2 YENEEA. This CDR3 reads CASSARTGMGETQYF. DNA for the CDR3: TGTGCCAGCAGCGCACGGACAGGGATGGGGGAGACCCAGTACTTC.

The chain carries TRBV7-2 and TRBJ1-5, with no clear D. This CDR3 has 14 amino acids. In germline, CDR1 is SGHTA, CDR2 FQGNSA. Trimming removed 3 bases from V and 2 bases from J, with 8 bases in between. The CDR3 region has the DNA TGTGCCAGCAGCTTTCATCCTGGCAATCAGCCCCAGCATTTT. This sequence encodes CASSFHPGNQPQHF.

V and J are TRBV5-1 and TRBJ1-2; D gene uncertain. Germline CDR1 SGHRS, CDR2 YFSETQ. This CDR3 has 13 residues. V lost 0 bases and J 5 bases, leaving 8 bases between the germline ends. CDR3 in amino acids: CASSLEQPYGYTF. Here the CDR3 DNA reads TGCGCCAGCAGCTTGGAACAGCCGTATGGCTACACCTTC.

The CDR3 protein is CASRTPTGPYGYTF. CDR3 DNA sequence: TGTGCCAGTAGAACCCCCACAGGGCCCTATGGCTACACCTTC. J is TRBJ1-2 and V is TRBV19, with D possibly TRBD1 on 6 matching bases. Germline-derived CDR1 and CDR2 are LNHDA and SQIVND (reference sequence). The CDR3 is 14 amino acids. Trimming took off 6 bases at V and 4 bases at J, with 15 bases between the two ends.

The chain links TRBV3-1 (or the pseudogene TRBV3-2) to TRBJ1-2, with a weak D call TRBD1 (6 bases). The germline gives CDR1 LGHDT, CDR2 YNNKEL (reference sequence). This CDR3 spans 12 amino acids. Trimming left V 7 bases short and J 8 bases short, with 14 bases between. The CDR3 loop reads CASTGGAKGYTF. Here the CDR3 DNA reads TGTGCCAGCACGGGGGGCGCAAAGGGCTACACCTTC.

The genes are TRBV19 and TRBJ1-5; D call uncertain. Germline V gene sequence: CDR1 LNHDA, CDR2 SQIVND (reference sequence). V was trimmed by 7 bases and J by 0 bases, leaving 13 bases between them. The CDR3 is 15 amino acids. CDR3 region: CASKVAAYSNQPQHF. The DNA of the CDR3 is TGTGCCAGTAAGGTGGCAGCCTATAGCAATCAGCCCCAGCATTTT. The whole variable domain, filled in from reference TRBV19 and TRBJ1-5, reads DGGITQSPKYLFRKEGQNVTLSCEQNLNHDAMYWYRQDPGQGLRLIYYSQIVNDFQKGDIAEGYSVSREKKESFPLTVTSAQKNPTAFYLCASKVAAYSNQPQHFGDGTRLSIL.

The V gene is TRBV18, the J gene TRBJ2-2; D is unresolved. Germline loops: CDR1 KGHSH, CDR2 LQKENI. Trimming took off 2 bases at V and 4 bases at J, with 5 bases between the two ends. The CDR3 totals 13 residues. In DNA form, the CDR3 reads TGTGCCAGCTCACCAGGGTCCACCGGGGAGCTGTTTTTT. This sequence encodes CASSPGSTGELFF.

V usage is TRBV5-6 and J usage is TRBJ1-2; D gene uncertain. The CDR3 extends over 13 amino acids. Germline CDR1 reads SGHDT; CDR2 reads YYEEEE. Trimming took 0 bases from V and 6 from J, leaving 9 bases between them. The CDR3 spells CASSLVGRDGYTF. In DNA form, the CDR3 reads TGTGCCAGCAGCTTGGTAGGGCGAGATGGCTACACCTTC. Full variable domain (rest looked up from reference TRBV5-6 and TRBJ1-2): DAGVTQSPTHLIKTRGQQVTLRCSPKSGHDTVSWYQQALGQGPQFIFQYYEEEERQRGNFPDRFSGHQFPNYSSELNVNALLLGDSALYLCASSLVGRDGYTFGSGTRLTVV.

The chain recombines TRBV5-6 with TRBJ2-3; D is unresolved. The CDR3 consists of 14 residues. Germline V CDR1 and CDR2: SGHDT, YYEEEE. Trimming took 3 bases from V and 1 from J, leaving 9 bases between them. CDR3 DNA: TGTGCCAGCAGCTCGCGTGGACGCACAGATACGCAGTATTTT. As protein: CASSSRGRTDTQYF.

The genes are TRBV11-2 and TRBJ2-3; D gene unclear. Trimming removed 5 bases at V and 0 bases at J, with 6 bases between. Germline loops: CDR1 SGHAT, CDR2 FQNNGV. The CDR3 contains 13 residues. The CDR3 bases are TGTGCCAGCAGCGCCGGGAGCACAGATACGCAGTATTTT. It translates to CASSAGSTDTQYF.

The J gene is TRBJ2-7, the V gene TRBV7-2, with 8 bases lining up with TRBD2. This CDR3 comprises 13 residues. J lost 12 bases, V lost 5 bases, and 12 bases had no gene match. Germline V gene sequence: CDR1 SGHTA, CDR2 FQGNSA. This CDR3 is CASSSGRRGGRYF. The CDR3, as DNA: TGTGCCAGCAGCAGCGGGAGACGGGGCGGGAGGTACTTC. The whole variable domain, filled in from reference TRBV7-2 and TRBJ2-7, reads GAGVSQSPSNKVTEKGKDVELRCDPISGHTALYWYRQSLGQGLEFLIYFQGNSAPDKSGLPSDRFSAERTGGSVSTLTIQRTQQEDSAVYLCASSSGRRGGRYFGPGTRLTVT.

The chain recombines TRBV27 with TRBJ1-1, with TRBD1 as a possible D gene (6 bases). V gave up 4 bases and J gave up 1 base, with 16 bases separating them. The CDR3 runs 16 residues. Germline-derived CDR1 and CDR2 are MNHEY and SMNVEV (reference sequence). The CDR3, as DNA: TGTGCCAGCAGTTCGTATACCGTGACAGGGAACACTGAAGCTTTCTTT. It translates to CASSSYTVTGNTEAFF.

The rearrangement uses TRBV3-1 (or the pseudogene TRBV3-2) and TRBJ1-3; 9 bases are a match to TRBD1. The germline CDR1 and CDR2 sequences are LGHDT and YNNKEL (reference sequence). The CDR3 runs to 19 residues. The ends lost 1 base at V and 0 bases at J; junction bases unmatched: 10. CDR3 protein: CASSQVGDRERGSGNTIYF. The CDR3 DNA sequence: TGTGCCAGCAGCCAAGTAGGGGACAGGGAAAGGGGCTCTGGAAACACCATATATTTT.

The V call is TRBV7-3, the J call TRBJ2-7; 11 bases align to TRBD1. Germline CDR1 reads SGHTA; CDR2 reads FQGTGA. V lost 2 bases to trimming and J lost 3 bases; unmatched junction nucleotides: 6. This CDR3 comprises 16 residues. The CDR3 bases are TGTGCCAGCAGCTTAGGTTGGGACAGGGGGTACTACGAGCAGTACTTC. Encoded protein: CASSLGWDRGYYEQYF.

This clone was counted once. This chain connects TRBV28 to TRBJ2-7; D could derive from TRBD1 or TRBD2 (5 bases each). Trimming pared 2 bases from V and 3 bases from J, leaving 14 bases between. This CDR3 is 15 amino acids long. The germline CDR1 and CDR2 sequences are MDHEN and SYDVKM. The CDR3 here is CASSLLGGRNYEQYF. The DNA for the CDR3 is TGTGCCAGCAGTTTACTTGGGGGTAGGAACTACGAGCAGTACTTC.

As to this clone: This sample also contains other DNA sequences that code for the same CDR3. The chain uses TRBV3-1 (or the pseudogene TRBV3-2) and TRBJ1-2; a possible D gene is TRBD1 (6 bases). The CDR3 has 12 residues. Germline loops: CDR1 LGHDT, CDR2 YNNKEL (reference sequence). Trimming left V 4 bases short and J 5 bases short, with 8 bases between. CDR3 coding DNA: TGTGCCAGCAGCCCCCAGGGGTATGGCTACACCTTC. Translated: CASSPQGYGYTF.

The CDR3 coding sequence is TGTGCCAGCAGTGATAGCGTGCAGGGGACCCAGTACTTC. Encoded protein: CASSDSVQGTQYF. The chain joins TRBV7-2 to TRBJ2-5; TRBD1 or TRBD2 may be the D gene (5 bases each). Between the trimmed V and J ends, which lost 6 bases and 7 bases, there was a span of 15 bases. This CDR3 spans 13 amino acids. CDR1 is SGHTA, CDR2 FQGNSA, per germline.

The chain joins TRBV3-1 (or the pseudogene TRBV3-2) to TRBJ2-3; 10 positions match TRBD2. Germline V lookup: CDR1 LGHDT, CDR2 YNNKEL (reference sequence). After removal of 5 bases from V and 5 bases from J, the junction contained 16 bases not matched to a gene. The length of the CDR3 is 18 residues. The DNA of the CDR3 is TGTGCCAGCAGCTACAAAACACTTGGGACTAGCGAGGTAGATACGCAGTATTTT. Its translation: CASSYKTLGTSEVDTQYF.

The V gene is TRBV19, the J gene TRBJ2-2; 8 bases fit TRBD1. The germline V gene encodes CDR1 LNHDA and CDR2 SQIVND (reference sequence). Trimming at V came to 5 bases and at J to 5 bases, leaving 4 bases not matched to a gene. The length of the CDR3 is 14 residues. The CDR3 region has the DNA TGTGCCAGTAGTGAGCGGACAGGGACCGGGGAGCTGTTTTTT. This sequence encodes CASSERTGTGELFF.

This clone was counted only a few times. The rearrangement links TRBV7-9 to TRBJ1-6, with D uncertain. V lost 1 base and J lost 5, with 9 bases in between. Germline V lookup: CDR1 SEHNR, CDR2 FQNEAQ (reference sequence). The CDR3 spans 15 residues. CDR3 amino acids: CASSLEDMDNSPLHF. In DNA form, the CDR3 reads TGTGCCAGCAGCTTAGAAGACATGGATAATTCACCCCTCCACTTT.

This chain links TRBV28 with TRBJ1-2; 10 bases line up with TRBD1. This CDR3 contains 16 residues. The V gene's germline CDR1 is MDHEN and CDR2 SYDVKM. Germline trimming cut 3 bases from V and 8 bases from J; bases unmatched to any gene: 12. CDR3 nucleotide sequence: TGTGCCAGCAGTTTCTGGGACAGGGGCCTCCATCAGGGCTACACCTTC. Protein sequence: CASSFWDRGLHQGYTF.

The V call is TRBV25-1, the J call TRBJ2-2; 9 positions match TRBD1. The CDR3 spans 16 residues. CDR1 and CDR2 from the germline V gene are MGHDK and SYGVNS. J lost 4 bases, V lost 3 bases, and 6 bases had no gene match. The CDR3, as DNA: TGTGCCAGCAGTGACCCCGGGACAGGGCTCACCGGGGAGCTGTTTTTT. Translated: CASSDPGTGLTGELFF.

The genes are TRBV7-2 and TRBJ2-1; maybe TRBD1 (6 bases). The CDR3 is 11 residues long. Germline values: CDR1 SGHTA, CDR2 FQGNSA. Trimming pared 7 bases from V and 12 bases from J, leaving 13 bases between. The CDR3 loop reads CASNLLGGQFF. The CDR3 nucleotides read TGTGCCAGCAACCTCCTAGGGGGGCAGTTCTTC. The whole variable domain, filled in from reference TRBV7-2 and TRBJ2-1, reads GAGVSQSPSNKVTEKGKDVELRCDPISGHTALYWYRQSLGQGLEFLIYFQGNSAPDKSGLPSDRFSAERTGGSVSTLTIQRTQQEDSAVYLCASNLLGGQFFGPGTRLTVL.

This chain uses TRBV15 with TRBJ1-3, with TRBD1 as a possible D gene (5 bases). With 0 bases removed from V and 0 bases from J, the gap between germline ends came to 9 bases. Germline lookup yields CDR1 LNHNV and CDR2 YYDKDF (reference sequence). The CDR3 covers 16 residues. Here the CDR3 reads CATSRDLGASGNTIYF. The CDR3 DNA follows: TGTGCCACCAGCAGAGATCTTGGGGCCTCTGGAAACACCATATATTTT. Looking up the rest from reference TRBV15 and TRBJ1-3 gives the full variable domain: DAMVIQNPRYQVTQFGKPVTLSCSQTLNHNVMYWYQQKSSQAPKLLFHYYDKDFNNEADTPDNFQSRRPNTSFCFLDIRSPGLGDTAMYLCATSRDLGASGNTIYFGEGSWLTVV.

This clone showed up just once. Here the CDR3 DNA reads TGTGCCAGCAGTTTATTGGCAGAAGGGGACACCTTC. Protein sequence: CASSLLAEGDTF. The V gene is TRBV28, the J gene TRBJ1-2, with D possibly being TRBD1 (5 bases). The CDR3 spans 12 residues. Germline CDR1 reads MDHEN; CDR2 reads SYDVKM. V was clipped by 1 base and J by 12 bases, with 12 bases between them.

The V and J genes are TRBV15 and TRBJ2-7, with 11 positions matching TRBD1. Germline V lookup: CDR1 LNHNV, CDR2 YYDKDF (reference sequence). This CDR3 has 17 amino acids. Trimming at V came to 0 bases and at J to 2 bases, leaving 6 bases not matched to a gene. This CDR3 reads CATSRDLPGQGAYEQYF. DNA of the CDR3: TGTGCCACCAGCAGAGATTTGCCGGGACAGGGGGCCTACGAGCAGTACTTC.